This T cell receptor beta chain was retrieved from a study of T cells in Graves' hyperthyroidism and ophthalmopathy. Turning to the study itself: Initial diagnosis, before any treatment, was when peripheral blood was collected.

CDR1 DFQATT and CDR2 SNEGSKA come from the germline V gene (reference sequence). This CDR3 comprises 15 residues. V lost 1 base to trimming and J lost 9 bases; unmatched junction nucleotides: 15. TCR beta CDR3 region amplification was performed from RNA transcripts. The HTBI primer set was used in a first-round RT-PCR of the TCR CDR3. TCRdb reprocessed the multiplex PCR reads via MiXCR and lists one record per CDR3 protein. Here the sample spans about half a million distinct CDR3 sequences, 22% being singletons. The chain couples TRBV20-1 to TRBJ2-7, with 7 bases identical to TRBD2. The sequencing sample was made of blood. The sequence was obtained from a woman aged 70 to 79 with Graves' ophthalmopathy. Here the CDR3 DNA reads TGCAGTGCTAGAGGCAGCCCAGCGGGGCCTATAGGGCAGTACTTC. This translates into CSARGSPAGPIGQYF.